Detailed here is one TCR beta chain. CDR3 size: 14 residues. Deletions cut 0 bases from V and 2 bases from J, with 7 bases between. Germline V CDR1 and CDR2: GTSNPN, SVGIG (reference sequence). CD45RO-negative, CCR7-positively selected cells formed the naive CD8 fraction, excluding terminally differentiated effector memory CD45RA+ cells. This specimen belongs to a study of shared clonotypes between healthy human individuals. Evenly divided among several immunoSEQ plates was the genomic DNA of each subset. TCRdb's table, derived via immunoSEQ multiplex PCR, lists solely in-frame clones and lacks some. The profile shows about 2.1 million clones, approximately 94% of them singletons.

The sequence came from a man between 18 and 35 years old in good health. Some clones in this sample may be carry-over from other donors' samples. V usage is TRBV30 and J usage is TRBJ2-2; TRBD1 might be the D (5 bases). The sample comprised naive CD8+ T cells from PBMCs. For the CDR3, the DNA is TGTGCCTGGAGTGTAGGGGTCAACACCGGGGAGCTGTTTTTT. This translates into CAWSVGVNTGELFF.